These T cell receptor beta chains were read from a single sample in a study of blood T cell repertoires in COVID-19. TCRdb's copy holds only in-frame clones and misses some; the assay was immunoSEQ multiplex PCR. Of 200,000 to 250,000 clones listed, 84% are singletons. Sequenced input: peripheral blood. All receptors derive from a man in his fifties or sixties with active or convalescent COVID-19. Both conserved end residues are part of each CDR3. A D gene is named only where the DNA matches it firmly. Some rows have no size entry. The others give once, few or many, or a class for an expanded clone.

NA	TRBV3-1/TRBV3-2	TRBJ2-1	NA	TGTGCCAGCACCGCGAAGAATGAGCAGTTCTTC	CASTAKNEQFF
TRBD1	TRBV28	TRBJ1-5	NA	TGTGCCAGCAGCGGACAGGGTACCCGGCAGCCCCAGCATTTT	CASSGQGTRQPQHF
NA	TRBV7-9	TRBJ2-5	NA	TGTGCCAGCAGCTTAGATTTCCTAGGGACAAAACAAGAGACCCAGTACTTC	CASSLDFLGTKQETQYF
NA	TRBV9	TRBJ1-6	once	TGTGCCAGCAGCGTCCCCGGGGGTCTCCTCCACTTT	CASSVPGGLLHF
TRBD2	TRBV4-1	TRBJ2-7	NA	TGCGCCAGCAGCTCCAGACCTCTAATGGGGGGGATTGGAAACGAGCAGTACTTC	CASSSRPLMGGIGNEQYF
TRBD1	TRBV2	TRBJ1-1	NA	TGTGCCAGCAGTGGACTGACAGGGGCCTTGAACACTGAAGCTTTCTTT	CASSGLTGALNTEAFF
TRBD1	TRBV27	TRBJ1-5	NA	TGTGCCAGCAGTATTGGAGGGGGCAAACAGCCCCAGCATTTT	CASSIGGGKQPQHF
NA	TRBV5-1	TRBJ2-3	NA	TGCGCCAGCAGGCTTAGACAGGGCACAGATACGCAGTATTTT	CASRLRQGTDTQYF
NA	TRBV2	TRBJ2-2	NA	TGTGCCAGCACGTACTACCGGAACACCGGGGAGCTGTTTTTT	CASTYYRNTGELFF
NA	TRBV5-5	TRBJ2-5	NA	TGTGCCAGCAGCTCTTTTTTGGGGCAGGAGACCCAGTACTTC	CASSSFLGQETQYF
NA	TRBV21-1	TRBJ1-5	NA	TGTGCCAGCAGGAGTTGCCCCAAGGGGGCCTGGAATCAGCCCCAGCATTTT	CASRSCPKGAWNQPQHF
TRBD1	TRBV14	TRBJ1-5	NA	TGTGCCAGCAGCCTCCAGGGGGTAAGGGACCAGCCCCAGCATTTT	CASSLQGVRDQPQHF
NA	TRBV7-9	TRBJ1-5	NA	TGTGCCAGCAGCCCGTGGGGGGGGCCTGATCAGCCCCAGCATTTT	CASSPWGGPDQPQHF
NA	TRBV24-1	TRBJ2-3	NA	TGTGCCACCAGTGATCCCTCCGGTCAATCGATGAGCACAGATACGCAGTATTTT	CATSDPSGQSMSTDTQYF
TRBD2	TRBV3-1/TRBV3-2	TRBJ2-2	once	TGTGCCAGCAGCCAAGATTTTACGGGGGGCGGGGAGCTGTTTTTT	CASSQDFTGGGELFF
NA	TRBV7-9	TRBJ2-2	NA	TGTGCCAGCAGCGAATTGGGGCTCCCCGGGGAGCTGTTTTTT	CASSELGLPGELFF
NA	TRBV19	TRBJ2-1	NA	TGTGCCAGTAGTATAGATCCTACTACCACCTCCTACAATGAGCAGTTCTTC	CASSIDPTTTSYNEQFF
NA	TRBV2	TRBJ2-7	NA	TGTGCCAGCAACCCATTGACAGCCTCCTACGAGCAGTACTTC	CASNPLTASYEQYF
TRBD2	TRBV18	TRBJ2-3	NA	TGTGCCAGCTCACCCCGGGGTAGCGGGCCCAGCACAGATACGCAGTATTTT	CASSPRGSGPSTDTQYF
NA	TRBV4-1	TRBJ1-3	NA	TGCGCCAGCAGCCAGGTACAGGGCCTCTCTGGAAACACCATATATTTT	CASSQVQGLSGNTIYF
NA	TRBV15	TRBJ1-6	NA	TGTGCCACCAGCAGAGGGCAGGGAATTTCACCCCTCCACTTT	CATSRGQGISPLHF
NA	TRBV2	TRBJ2-1	NA	TGTGCCAGCGGCAGGGGAGACTACAATGAGCAGTTCTTC	CASGRGDYNEQFF
NA	TRBV21-1	TRBJ2-5	NA	TGTGCCAGCAGCGGGCGCCCAACAGGGATTTTGAGGGAGACCCAGTACTTC	CASSGRPTGILRETQYF
NA	TRBV15	TRBJ1-6	NA	TGTGCCACCAGGCGGACAGCGAGCTCCTATAATTCACCCCTCCACTTT	CATRRTASSYNSPLHF
TRBD1	TRBV15	TRBJ1-1	NA	TGTGCCACCAGCGGAGACAGGGGGCACACTGAAGCTTTCTTT	CATSGDRGHTEAFF
TRBD2	TRBV18	TRBJ2-1	NA	TGTGCCAGCTCACCACCGAGTCTAGCGGGAGGGAATGAGCAGTTCTTC	CASSPPSLAGGNEQFF
NA	TRBV6-5	TRBJ1-1	few	TGTGCCAGCAGTTACTCCGGACAGATTGAAGCTTTCTTT	CASSYSGQIEAFF
TRBD2	TRBV7-9	TRBJ2-6	NA	TGTGCCAGCAGCTTAGCGCGGGGGGTCATTAGCTCTGGGGCCAACGTCCTGACTTTC	CASSLARGVISSGANVLTF
TRBD1	TRBV4-1	TRBJ2-5	NA	TGCGCCAGCAGCCCTTCACAGGGGGCCGGTAAAGAGACCCAGTACTTC	CASSPSQGAGKETQYF
NA	TRBV7-9	TRBJ1-4	NA	TGTGCCAGCGGAAGGGGTAGGGAAGAAAAACTGTTTTTT	CASGRGREEKLFF
NA	TRBV19	TRBJ2-4	NA	TGTGCCAGTAGTATCGGGGAAAGGGAAAACATTCAGTACTTC	CASSIGERENIQYF
TRBD2	TRBV28	TRBJ2-5	NA	TGTGCCAGCAGTTTAGGGGCCCTAGCGGGATGGGGAGAGACCCAGTACTTC	CASSLGALAGWGETQYF
NA	TRBV11-2	TRBJ2-2	NA	TGTGCCAGCAGCACATTCAGGGATACCGGGGAGCTGTTTTTT	CASSTFRDTGELFF